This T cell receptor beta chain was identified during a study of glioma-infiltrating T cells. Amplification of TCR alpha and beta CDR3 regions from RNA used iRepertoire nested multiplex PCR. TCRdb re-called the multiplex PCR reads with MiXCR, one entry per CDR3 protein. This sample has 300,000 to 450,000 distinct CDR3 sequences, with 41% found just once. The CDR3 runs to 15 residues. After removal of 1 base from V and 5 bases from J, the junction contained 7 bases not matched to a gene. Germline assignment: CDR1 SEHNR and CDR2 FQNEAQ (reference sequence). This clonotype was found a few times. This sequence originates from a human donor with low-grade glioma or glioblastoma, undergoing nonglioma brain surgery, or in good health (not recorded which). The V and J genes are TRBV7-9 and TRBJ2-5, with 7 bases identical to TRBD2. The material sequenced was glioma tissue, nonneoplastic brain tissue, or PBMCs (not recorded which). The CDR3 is CASSLGREMYETQYF. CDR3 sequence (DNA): TGTGCCAGCAGCTTAGGGCGGGAGATGTATGAGACCCAGTACTTC.